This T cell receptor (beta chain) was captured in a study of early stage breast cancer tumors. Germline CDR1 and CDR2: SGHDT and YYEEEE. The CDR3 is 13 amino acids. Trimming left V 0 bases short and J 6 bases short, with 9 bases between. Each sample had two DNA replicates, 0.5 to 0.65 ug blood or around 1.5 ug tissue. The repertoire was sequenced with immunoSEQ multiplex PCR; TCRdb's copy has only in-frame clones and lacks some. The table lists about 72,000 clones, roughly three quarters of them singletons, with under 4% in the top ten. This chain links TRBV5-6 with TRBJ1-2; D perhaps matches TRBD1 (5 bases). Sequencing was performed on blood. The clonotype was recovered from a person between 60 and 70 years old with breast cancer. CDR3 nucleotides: TGTGCCAGCAGCTTGGTAATGGGGGATGGCTACACCTTC. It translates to CASSLVMGDGYTF.